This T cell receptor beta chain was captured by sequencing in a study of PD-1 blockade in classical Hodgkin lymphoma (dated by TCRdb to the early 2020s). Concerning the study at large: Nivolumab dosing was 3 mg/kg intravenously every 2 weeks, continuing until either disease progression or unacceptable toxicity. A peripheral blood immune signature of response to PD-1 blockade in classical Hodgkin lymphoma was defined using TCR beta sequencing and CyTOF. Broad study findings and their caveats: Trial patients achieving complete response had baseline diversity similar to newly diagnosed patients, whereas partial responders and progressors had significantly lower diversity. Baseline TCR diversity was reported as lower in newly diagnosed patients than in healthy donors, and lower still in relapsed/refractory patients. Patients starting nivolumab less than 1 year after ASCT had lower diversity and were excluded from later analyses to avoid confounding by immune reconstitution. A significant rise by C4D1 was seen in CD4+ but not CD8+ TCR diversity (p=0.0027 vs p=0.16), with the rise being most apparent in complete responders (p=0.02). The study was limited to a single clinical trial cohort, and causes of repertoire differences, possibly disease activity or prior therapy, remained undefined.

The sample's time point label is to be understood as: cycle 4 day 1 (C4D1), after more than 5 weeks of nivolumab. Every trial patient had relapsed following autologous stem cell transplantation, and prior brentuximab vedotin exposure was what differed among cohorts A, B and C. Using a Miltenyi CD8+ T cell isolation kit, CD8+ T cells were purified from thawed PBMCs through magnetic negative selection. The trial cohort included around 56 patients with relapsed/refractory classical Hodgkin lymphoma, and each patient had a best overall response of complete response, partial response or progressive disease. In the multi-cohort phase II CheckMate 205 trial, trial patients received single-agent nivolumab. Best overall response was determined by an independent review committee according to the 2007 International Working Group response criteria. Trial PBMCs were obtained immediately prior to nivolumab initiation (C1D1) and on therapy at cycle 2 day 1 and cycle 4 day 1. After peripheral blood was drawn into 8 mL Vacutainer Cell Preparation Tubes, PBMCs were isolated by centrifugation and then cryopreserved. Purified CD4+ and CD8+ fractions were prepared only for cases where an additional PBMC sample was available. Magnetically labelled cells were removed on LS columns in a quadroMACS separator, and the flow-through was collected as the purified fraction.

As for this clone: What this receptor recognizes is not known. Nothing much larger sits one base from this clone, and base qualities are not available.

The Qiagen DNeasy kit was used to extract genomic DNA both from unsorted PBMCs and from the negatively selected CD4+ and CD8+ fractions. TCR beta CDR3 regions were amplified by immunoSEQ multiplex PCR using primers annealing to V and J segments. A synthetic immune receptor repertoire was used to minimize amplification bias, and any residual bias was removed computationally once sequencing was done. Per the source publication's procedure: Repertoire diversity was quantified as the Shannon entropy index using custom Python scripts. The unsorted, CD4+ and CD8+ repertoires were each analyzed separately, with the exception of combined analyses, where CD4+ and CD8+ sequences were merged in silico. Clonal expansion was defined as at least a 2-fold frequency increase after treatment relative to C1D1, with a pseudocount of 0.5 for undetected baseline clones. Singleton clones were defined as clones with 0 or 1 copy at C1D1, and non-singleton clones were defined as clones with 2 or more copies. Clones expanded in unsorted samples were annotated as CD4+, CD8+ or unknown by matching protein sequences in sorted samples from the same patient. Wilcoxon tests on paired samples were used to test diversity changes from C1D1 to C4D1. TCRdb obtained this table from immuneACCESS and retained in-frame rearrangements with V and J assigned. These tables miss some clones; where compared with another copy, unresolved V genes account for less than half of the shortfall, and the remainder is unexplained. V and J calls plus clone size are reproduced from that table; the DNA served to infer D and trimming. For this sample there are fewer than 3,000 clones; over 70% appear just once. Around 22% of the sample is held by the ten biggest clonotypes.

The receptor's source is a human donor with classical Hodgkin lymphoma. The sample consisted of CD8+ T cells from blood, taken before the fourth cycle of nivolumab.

This receptor carries the CDR3 CATLRPGAETQYF. The bases are TGTGCCACCCTACGTCCCGGAGCGGAGACCCAGTACTTC. The sequence joins TRBV7-9 to TRBJ2-5; no D gene call is confident. From the cysteine through the phenylalanine, the CDR3 covers 13 amino acids. Here the CDR3 DNA is all that survives: 39 bases in frame from base 1. As encoded in the germline V gene (reference sequence), CDR1 is SEHNR while CDR2 is FQNEAQ. Relative to germline, V is 10 bases shorter and J is 5 bases shorter, with 17 bases between their ends.